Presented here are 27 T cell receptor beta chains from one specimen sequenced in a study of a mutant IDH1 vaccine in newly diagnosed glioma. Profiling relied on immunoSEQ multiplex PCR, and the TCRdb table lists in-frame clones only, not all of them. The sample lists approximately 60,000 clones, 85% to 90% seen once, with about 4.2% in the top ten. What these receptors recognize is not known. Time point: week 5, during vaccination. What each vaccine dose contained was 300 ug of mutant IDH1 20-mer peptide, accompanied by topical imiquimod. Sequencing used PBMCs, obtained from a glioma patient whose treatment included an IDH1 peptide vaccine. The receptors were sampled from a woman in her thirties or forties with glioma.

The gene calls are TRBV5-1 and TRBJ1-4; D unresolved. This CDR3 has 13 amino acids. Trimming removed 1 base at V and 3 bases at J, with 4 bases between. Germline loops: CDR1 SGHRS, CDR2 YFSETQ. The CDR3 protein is CASSLNANEKLFF. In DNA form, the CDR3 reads TGCGCCAGCAGCTTGAACGCTAATGAAAAACTGTTTTTT.

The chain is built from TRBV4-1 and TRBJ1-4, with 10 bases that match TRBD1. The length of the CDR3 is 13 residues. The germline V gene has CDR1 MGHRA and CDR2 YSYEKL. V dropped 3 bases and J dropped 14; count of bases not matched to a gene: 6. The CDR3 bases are TGCGCCAGCAGCCAGGCCCGGGACAGGGGTCTGTTTTTT. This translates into CASSQARDRGLFF.

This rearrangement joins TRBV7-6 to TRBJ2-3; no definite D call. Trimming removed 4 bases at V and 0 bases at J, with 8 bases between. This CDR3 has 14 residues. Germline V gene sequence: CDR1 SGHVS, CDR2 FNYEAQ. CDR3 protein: CASSSSFSTDTQYF. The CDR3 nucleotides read TGTGCCAGCAGCTCTTCCTTCAGCACAGATACGCAGTATTTT. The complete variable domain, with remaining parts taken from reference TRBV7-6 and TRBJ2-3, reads GAGVSQSPRYKVTKRGQDVALRCDPISGHVSLYWYRQALGQGPEFLTYFNYEAQQDKSGLPNDRFSAERPEGSISTLTIQRTEQRDSAMYRCASSSSFSTDTQYFGPGTRLTVL.

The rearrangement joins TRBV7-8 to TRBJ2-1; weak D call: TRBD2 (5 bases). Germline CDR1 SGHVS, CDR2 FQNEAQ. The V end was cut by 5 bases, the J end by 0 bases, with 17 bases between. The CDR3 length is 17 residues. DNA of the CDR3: TGTGCCAGCAGCCCAAACAGTAGCGTAAGCTCCTACAATGAGCAGTTCTTC. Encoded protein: CASSPNSSVSSYNEQFF.

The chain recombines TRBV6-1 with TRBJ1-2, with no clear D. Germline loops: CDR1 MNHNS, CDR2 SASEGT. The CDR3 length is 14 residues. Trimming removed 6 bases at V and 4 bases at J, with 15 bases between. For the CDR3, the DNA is TGTGCCAGCAGCCGGGAACCGGGTAGCTATGGCTACACCTTC. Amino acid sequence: CASSREPGSYGYTF.

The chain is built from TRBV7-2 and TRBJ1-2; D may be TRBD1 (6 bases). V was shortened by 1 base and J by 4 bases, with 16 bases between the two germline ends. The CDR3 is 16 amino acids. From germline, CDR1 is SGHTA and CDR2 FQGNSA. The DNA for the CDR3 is TGTGCCAGCAGCTTAGGGGATGGCAGGGGTGGCTATGGCTACACCTTC. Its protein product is CASSLGDGRGGYGYTF.

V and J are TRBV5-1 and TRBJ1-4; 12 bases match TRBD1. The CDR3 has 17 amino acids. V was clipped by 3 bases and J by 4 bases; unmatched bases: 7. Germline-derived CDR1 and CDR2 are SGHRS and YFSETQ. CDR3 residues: CASSSGTGGLFNEKLFF. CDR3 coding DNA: TGCGCCAGCAGCTCCGGGACAGGGGGCCTCTTTAATGAAAAACTGTTTTTT.

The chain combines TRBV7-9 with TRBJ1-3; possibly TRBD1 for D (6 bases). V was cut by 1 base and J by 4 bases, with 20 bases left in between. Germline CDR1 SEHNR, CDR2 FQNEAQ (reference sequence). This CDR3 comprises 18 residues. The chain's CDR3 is CASSLDSWGARLGNTIYF. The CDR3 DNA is TGTGCCAGCAGCTTAGACTCTTGGGGGGCGCGTCTCGGAAACACCATATATTTT.

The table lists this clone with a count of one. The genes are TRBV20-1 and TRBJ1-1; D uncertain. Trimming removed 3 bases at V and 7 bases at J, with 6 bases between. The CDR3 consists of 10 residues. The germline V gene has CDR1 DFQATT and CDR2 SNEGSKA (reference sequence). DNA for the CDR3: TGCAGTGCTAGTAGAGGTGAAGCTTTCTTT. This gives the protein CSASRGEAFF.

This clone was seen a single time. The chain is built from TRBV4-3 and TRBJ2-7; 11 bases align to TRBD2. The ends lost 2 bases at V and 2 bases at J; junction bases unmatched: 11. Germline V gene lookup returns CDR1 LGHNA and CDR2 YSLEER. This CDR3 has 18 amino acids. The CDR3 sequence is CASSQSLLTSGVTYEQYF. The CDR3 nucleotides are TGCGCCAGCAGCCAATCACTTCTGACTAGCGGGGTCACCTACGAGCAGTACTTC.

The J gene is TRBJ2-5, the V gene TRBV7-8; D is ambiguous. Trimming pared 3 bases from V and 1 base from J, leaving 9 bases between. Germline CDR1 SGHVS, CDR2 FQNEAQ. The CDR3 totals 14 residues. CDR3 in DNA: TGTGCCAGCAGCTTTGGGTGGGTCCAAGAGACCCAGTACTTC. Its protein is CASSFGWVQETQYF.

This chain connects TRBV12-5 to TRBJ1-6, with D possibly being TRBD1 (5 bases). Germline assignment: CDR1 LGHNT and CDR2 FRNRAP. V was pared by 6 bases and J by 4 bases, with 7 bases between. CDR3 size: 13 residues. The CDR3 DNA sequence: TGTGCTAGTGGCGGGGGGTATAATTCACCCCTCCACTTT. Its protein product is CASGGGYNSPLHF.

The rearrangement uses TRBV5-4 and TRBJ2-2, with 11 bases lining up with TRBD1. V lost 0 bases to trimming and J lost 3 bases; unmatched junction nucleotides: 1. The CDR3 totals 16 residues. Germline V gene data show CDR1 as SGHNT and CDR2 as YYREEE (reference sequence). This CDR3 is CASSLGDRGYTGELFF. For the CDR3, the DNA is TGTGCCAGCAGCTTGGGGGACAGGGGGTACACCGGGGAGCTGTTTTTT. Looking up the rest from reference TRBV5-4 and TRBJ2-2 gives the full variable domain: ETGVTQSPTHLIKTRGQQVTLRCSSQSGHNTVSWYQQALGQGPQFIFQYYREEENGRGNFPPRFSGLQFPNYSSELNVNALELDDSALYLCASSLGDRGYTGELFFGEGSRLTVL.

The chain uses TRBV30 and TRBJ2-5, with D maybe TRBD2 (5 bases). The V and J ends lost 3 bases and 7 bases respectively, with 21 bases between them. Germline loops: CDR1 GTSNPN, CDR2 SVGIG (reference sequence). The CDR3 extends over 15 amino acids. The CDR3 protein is CAWSRLSGNAGTQYF. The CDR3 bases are TGTGCCTGGAGCCGACTCTCCGGGAACGCCGGGACCCAGTACTTC. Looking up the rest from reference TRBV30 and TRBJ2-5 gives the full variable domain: SQTIHQWPATLVQPVGSPLSLECTVEGTSNPNLYWYRQAAGRGLQLLFYSVGIGQISSEVPQNLSASRPQDRQFILSSKKLLLSDSGFYLCAWSRLSGNAGTQYFGPGTRLLVL.

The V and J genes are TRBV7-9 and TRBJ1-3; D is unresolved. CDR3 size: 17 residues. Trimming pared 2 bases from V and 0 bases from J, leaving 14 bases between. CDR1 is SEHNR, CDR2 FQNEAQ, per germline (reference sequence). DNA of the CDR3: TGTGCCAGCAGCTTAAGAGGAGCGGAAAACTCTGGAAACACCATATATTTT. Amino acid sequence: CASSLRGAENSGNTIYF.

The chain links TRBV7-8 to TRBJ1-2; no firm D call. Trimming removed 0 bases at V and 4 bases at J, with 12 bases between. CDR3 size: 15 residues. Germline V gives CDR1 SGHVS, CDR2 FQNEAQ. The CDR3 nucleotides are TGTGCCAGCAGCTTAGCGCTGGACGGATTCTATGGCTACACCTTC. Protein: CASSLALDGFYGYTF. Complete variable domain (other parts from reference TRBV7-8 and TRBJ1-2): GAGVSQSPRYKVAKRGQDVALRCDPISGHVSLFWYQQALGQGPEFLTYFQNEAQLDKSGLPSDRFFAERPEGSVSTLKIQRTQQEDSAVYLCASSLALDGFYGYTFGSGTRLTVV.

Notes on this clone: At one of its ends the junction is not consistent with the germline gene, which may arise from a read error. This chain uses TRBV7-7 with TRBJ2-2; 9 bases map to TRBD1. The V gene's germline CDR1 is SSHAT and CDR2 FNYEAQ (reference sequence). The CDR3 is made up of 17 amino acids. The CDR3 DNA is TGTGCTAGCAGCTTGAACCGGGACAGGGTAAACACCGGGGAGCTGTTTTTT. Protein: CASSLNRDRVNTGELFF.

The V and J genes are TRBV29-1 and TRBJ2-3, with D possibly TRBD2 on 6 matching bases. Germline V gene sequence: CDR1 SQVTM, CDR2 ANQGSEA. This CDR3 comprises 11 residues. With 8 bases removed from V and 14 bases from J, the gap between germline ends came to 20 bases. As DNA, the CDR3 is TGCAGCCTCAGGATGACGGAGGGTCTGTATTTT. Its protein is CSLRMTEGLYF.

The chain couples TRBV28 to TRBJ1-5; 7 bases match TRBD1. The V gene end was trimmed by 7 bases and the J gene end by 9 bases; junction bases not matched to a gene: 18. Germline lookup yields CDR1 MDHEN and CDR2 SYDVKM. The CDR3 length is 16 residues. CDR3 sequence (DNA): TGTGCCAGCACCCCCCGGGGTAGGGCAGGGGGGCGGCCCCAGCATTTT. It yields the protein CASTPRGRAGGRPQHF.

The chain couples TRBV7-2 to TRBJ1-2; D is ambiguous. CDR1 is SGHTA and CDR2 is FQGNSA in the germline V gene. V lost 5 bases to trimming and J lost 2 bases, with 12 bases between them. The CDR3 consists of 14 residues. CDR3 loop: CASSRAGSNYGYTF. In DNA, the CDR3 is TGTGCCAGCAGCCGGGCCGGGAGCAACTATGGCTACACCTTC.

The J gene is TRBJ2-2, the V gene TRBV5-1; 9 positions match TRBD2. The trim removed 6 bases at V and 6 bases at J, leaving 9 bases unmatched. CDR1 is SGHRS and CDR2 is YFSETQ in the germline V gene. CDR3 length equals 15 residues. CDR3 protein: CASIEFSGSPGELFF. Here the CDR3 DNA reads TGCGCCAGCATCGAGTTTAGCGGGAGCCCCGGGGAGCTGTTTTTT.

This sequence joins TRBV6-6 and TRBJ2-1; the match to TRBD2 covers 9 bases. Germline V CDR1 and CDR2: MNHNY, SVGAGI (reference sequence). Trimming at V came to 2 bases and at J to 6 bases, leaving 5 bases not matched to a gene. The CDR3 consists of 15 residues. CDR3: CASSYGLAGPNEQFF. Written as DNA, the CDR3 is TGTGCCAGCAGTTACGGGCTAGCGGGACCCAATGAGCAGTTCTTC.

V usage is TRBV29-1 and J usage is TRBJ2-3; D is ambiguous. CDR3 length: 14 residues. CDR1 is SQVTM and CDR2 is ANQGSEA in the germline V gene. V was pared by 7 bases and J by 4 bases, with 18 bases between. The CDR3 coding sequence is TGCAGCGCCCCCGACTTTTTCGGCGCAGATACGCAGTATTTT. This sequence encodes CSAPDFFGADTQYF.

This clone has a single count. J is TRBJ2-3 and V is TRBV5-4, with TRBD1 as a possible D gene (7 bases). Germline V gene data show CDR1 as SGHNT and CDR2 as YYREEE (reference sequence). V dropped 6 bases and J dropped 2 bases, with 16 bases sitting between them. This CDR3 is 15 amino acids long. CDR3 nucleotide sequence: TGTGCCAGCATTCAGGGGGGAGGCCTCACAGATACGCAGTATTTT. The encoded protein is CASIQGGGLTDTQYF.

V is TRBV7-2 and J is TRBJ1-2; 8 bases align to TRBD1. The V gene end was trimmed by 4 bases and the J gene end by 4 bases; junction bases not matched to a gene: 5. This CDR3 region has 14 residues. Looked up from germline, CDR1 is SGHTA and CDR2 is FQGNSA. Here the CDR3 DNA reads TGTGCCAGCAGCTCGCAGGGGGCCAGCTATGGCTACACCTTC. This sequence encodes CASSSQGASYGYTF.

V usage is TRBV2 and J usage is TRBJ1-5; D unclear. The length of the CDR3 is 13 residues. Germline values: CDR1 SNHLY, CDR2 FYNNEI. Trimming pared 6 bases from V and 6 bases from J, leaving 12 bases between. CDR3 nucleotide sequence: TGTGCCAGCAGAGGGTATAATCCTCAGCCCCAGCATTTT. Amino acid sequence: CASRGYNPQPQHF.

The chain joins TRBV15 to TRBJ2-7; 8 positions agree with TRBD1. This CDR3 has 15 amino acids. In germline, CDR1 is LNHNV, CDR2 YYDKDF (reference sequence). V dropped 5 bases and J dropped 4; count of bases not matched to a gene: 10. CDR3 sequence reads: CATSLSGTGSYEQYF. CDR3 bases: TGTGCCACCAGCTTATCCGGGACAGGCTCTTACGAGCAGTACTTC.